The next 25 T cell receptor beta chains were all read from a single sample in a study of T cell responses to AZD1222 COVID-19 vaccine (dated by TCRdb to about 2021). The sample's time point label, in plain terms: about 28 days (+/-7) after the second vaccine dose. Read against the paper, the sample's treatment or condition label means: meningococcal conjugate vaccine given as trial control. The library was prepared using the immunoSEQ multiplex PCR assay. As stored in TCRdb, this immuneACCESS dataset retains in-frame rearrangements with V and J assigned. A fraction of the clones does not appear; measured against another copy, unresolved V genes explain less than half of the discrepancy, and the remainder lacks a known reason. The sample table holds around 70,000 clones, of which approximately 90% were seen once. The ten biggest clones cover roughly 5% of the sample. The specimen comprised peripheral blood, sampled 28 days after the second dose of the MenACWY control vaccine. Receptors were obtained from an adult who received the MenACWY meningococcal vaccine as a control.

V is TRBV2 and J is TRBJ1-2; no definite D call. The V end lost 1 base, the J end lost 8 bases, and 14 bases lay between the germline ends. This CDR3 has 14 residues. Germline assignment: CDR1 SNHLY and CDR2 FYNNEI. The CDR3 here is CASSEGKGAPGYTF. The CDR3 nucleotides read TGTGCCAGCAGTGAAGGAAAGGGCGCCCCGGGCTACACCTTC.

The chain recombines TRBV18 with TRBJ1-1; maybe TRBD1 (5 bases). Germline values: CDR1 KGHSH, CDR2 LQKENI. V was trimmed by 4 bases and J by 3 bases, leaving 9 bases between them. CDR3 length: 13 residues. The CDR3 coding sequence is TGTGCCAGCTCACGGGGACCCCACACTGAAGCTTTCTTT. Its translation is CASSRGPHTEAFF.

The J gene is TRBJ1-5, the V gene TRBV5-1; D call uncertain. CDR1 and CDR2 from the germline V gene are SGHRS and YFSETQ. The CDR3 is made up of 15 amino acids. The ends were cut back, 4 bases at V and 4 bases at J, with 15 bases in the middle. CDR3 amino acids: CASSPSEGRNQPQHF. In DNA form, the CDR3 reads TGCGCCAGCAGCCCGTCGGAGGGTCGGAATCAGCCCCAGCATTTT.

The chain couples TRBV18 to TRBJ1-4, with 9 bases lining up with TRBD1. The V gene's germline CDR1 is KGHSH and CDR2 LQKENI. Unmatched junction bases numbered 8, after V lost 4 bases and J lost 8 bases. The CDR3 has 15 residues. CDR3 residues: CASSHPGQGREKLFF. The CDR3 DNA follows: TGTGCCAGCTCACATCCGGGACAGGGTCGCGAAAAACTGTTTTTT.

CDR3 in DNA: TGTGCCAGCAGCCGGGACCAAGAGACCCAGTACTTC. Translated: CASSRDQETQYF. The rearrangement joins TRBV7-2 to TRBJ2-5; the D is unclear. This CDR3 has 12 residues. The V end lost 5 bases, the J end lost 0 bases, and 4 bases lay between the germline ends. Germline loops: CDR1 SGHTA, CDR2 FQGNSA. The full variable domain, completed using reference TRBV7-2 and TRBJ2-5, is GAGVSQSPSNKVTEKGKDVELRCDPISGHTALYWYRQSLGQGLEFLIYFQGNSAPDKSGLPSDRFSAERTGGSVSTLTIQRTQQEDSAVYLCASSRDQETQYFGPGTRLLVL.

The sample holds one count of this clone. This chain uses TRBV7-2 with TRBJ2-7; TRBD1 might be the D (6 bases). The CDR3 contains 12 residues. Germline V gene sequence: CDR1 SGHTA, CDR2 FQGNSA. The ends were cut back, 5 bases at V and 4 bases at J, with 9 bases in the middle. The CDR3 nucleotides are TGTGCCAGCAGCCTACAGGGATACGAGCAGTACTTC. As protein: CASSLQGYEQYF.

The rearrangement links TRBV5-5 to TRBJ2-1; D is uncertain. Trimming took off 2 bases at V and 0 bases at J, with 12 bases between the two ends. CDR3 length: 16 amino acids. Per germline, CDR1 SGHKS and CDR2 YYEKEE (reference sequence). The CDR3 sequence is CASSFLGYSSYNEQFF. In DNA, the CDR3 is TGTGCCAGCAGCTTTCTTGGCTACAGCTCCTACAATGAGCAGTTCTTC.

The rearrangement links TRBV19 to TRBJ2-7, with 8 bases aligning to TRBD1. Unmatched junction bases numbered 9, after V lost 3 bases and J lost 5 bases. The CDR3 runs to 15 residues. The V gene's germline CDR1 is LNHDA and CDR2 SQIVND (reference sequence). The CDR3 coding sequence is TGTGCCAGTAGTATCGACAGGGGTAGACTTAACGAGCAGTACTTC. Its protein is CASSIDRGRLNEQYF. Combining the CDR3 with reference TRBV19 and TRBJ2-7 gives the whole variable domain DGGITQSPKYLFRKEGQNVTLSCEQNLNHDAMYWYRQDPGQGLRLIYYSQIVNDFQKGDIAEGYSVSREKKESFPLTVTSAQKNPTAFYLCASSIDRGRLNEQYFGPGTRLTVT.

V usage is TRBV2 and J usage is TRBJ2-7, with 12 nucleotides matching TRBD2. Germline V CDR1 and CDR2: SNHLY, FYNNEI. The trim removed 4 bases at V and 6 bases at J, leaving 1 base unmatched. The CDR3 runs 13 residues. The CDR3 is CASSGLAGVEQYF. In DNA form, the CDR3 reads TGTGCCAGCAGTGGACTAGCGGGAGTCGAGCAGTACTTC.

V and J are TRBV6-2 or TRBV6-3 and TRBJ2-3; D is uncertain. The ends were cut back, 2 bases at V and 8 bases at J, with 11 bases in the middle. The CDR3 runs 13 residues. Germline CDR1 and CDR2: MNHEY and SVGEGT. Here the CDR3 reads CASSYVGGATQYF. In DNA form, the CDR3 reads TGTGCCAGCAGTTACGTCGGTGGCGCTACGCAGTATTTT.

The V and J genes are TRBV28 and TRBJ2-3, with 8 bases identical to TRBD1. Losses at the gene ends were 3 bases for V and 1 base for J; bases not matched to a gene: 3. CDR3 length equals 15 residues. Germline CDR1 and CDR2: MDHEN and SYDVKM. The CDR3 reads CASSFRGLGTDTQYF. CDR3 nucleotides: TGTGCCAGCAGTTTCAGGGGGCTTGGCACAGATACGCAGTATTTT.

This clone showed up just once. The chain is built from TRBV28 and TRBJ1-2, with D unclear. The V gene lost 3 bases and the J gene lost 3 bases, with 8 bases spanning the gap. Germline assignment: CDR1 MDHEN and CDR2 SYDVKM. CDR3 length: 13 amino acids. CDR3 nucleotide sequence: TGTGCCAGCAGTTTCTCAGACCACTATGGCTACACCTTC. Translation: CASSFSDHYGYTF.

The chain is built from TRBV19 and TRBJ1-2; 7 bases agree with TRBD1. Germline trimming cut 5 bases from V and 8 bases from J; bases unmatched to any gene: 8. The CDR3 spans 13 residues. The germline CDR1 and CDR2 sequences are LNHDA and SQIVND (reference sequence). The CDR3, as DNA: TGTGCCAGTAGTCCTGACAGGGTTAGCGGCTACACCTTC. It translates to CASSPDRVSGYTF.

This clone was seen more than once but under ten times. V gene TRBV4-2 combines with J gene TRBJ2-3, with D maybe TRBD1 (6 bases). The V end lost 1 base, the J end lost 0 bases, and 8 bases lay between the germline ends. CDR1 is LGHNA, CDR2 YNFKEQ, per germline. The CDR3 spans 15 residues. CDR3 bases: TGTGCCAGCAGCCAAGGTGGGGGCAGCACAGATACGCAGTATTTT. As protein: CASSQGGGSTDTQYF.

This chain joins TRBV28 and TRBJ2-7, with no clear D. V was trimmed by 2 bases and J by 2 bases, leaving 10 bases between them. The CDR3 sequence is 14 residues long. Looked up from germline, CDR1 is MDHEN and CDR2 is SYDVKM. The chain's CDR3 is CASSLGAPAYEQYF. CDR3 DNA: TGTGCCAGCAGTTTAGGAGCCCCCGCCTACGAGCAGTACTTC. Supplemented by reference TRBV28 and TRBJ2-7, the full variable domain reads DVKVTQSSRYLVKRTGEKVFLECVQDMDHENMFWYRQDPGLGLRLIYFSYDVKMKEKGDIPEGYSVSREKKERFSLILESASTNQTSMYLCASSLGAPAYEQYFGPGTRLTVT.

The chain recombines TRBV12-3 or TRBV12-4 with TRBJ1-2, with D hard to call. V lost 2 bases and J 3 bases, leaving 7 bases between the germline ends. The CDR3 totals 13 residues. The chain's CDR3 is CASSLSRDYGYTF. The DNA for the CDR3 is TGTGCCAGCAGTTTAAGCAGAGACTATGGCTACACCTTC.

The rearrangement joins TRBV12-3 or TRBV12-4 to TRBJ2-2; the D is unclear. The CDR3 runs 13 residues. Trimming shortened V by 7 bases and J by 0 bases, and 6 bases separated the two germline ends. The CDR3 bases are TGTGCCAGCACGTGGGCGAACACCGGGGAGCTGTTTTTT. Its translation: CASTWANTGELFF.

This rearrangement joins TRBV9 to TRBJ2-2, with 8 bases that match TRBD1. Unmatched junction bases numbered 9, after V lost 3 bases and J lost 5 bases. Germline V gene data show CDR1 as SGDLS and CDR2 as YYNGEE. This CDR3 contains 16 residues. The CDR3 region is CASSAPGQGRTGELFF. Here the CDR3 DNA reads TGTGCCAGCAGCGCCCCCGGACAGGGACGTACCGGGGAGCTGTTTTTT.

The chain recombines TRBV6-6 with TRBJ1-5; D is possibly TRBD1 (5 bases). Germline-derived CDR1 and CDR2 are MNHNY and SVGAGI (reference sequence). Deletions cut 10 bases from V and 2 bases from J, with 9 bases between. This CDR3 region has 12 residues. Here the CDR3 DNA reads TGTGCCACCACGGGGGGCAATCAGCCCCAGCATTTT. Translated: CATTGGNQPQHF.

The chain is built from TRBV4-2 and TRBJ1-1; 7 bases align to TRBD1. The ends lost 4 bases at V and 7 bases at J; junction bases unmatched: 6. The germline V gene has CDR1 LGHNA and CDR2 YNFKEQ. The CDR3 is 13 amino acids. CDR3 sequence (DNA): TGTGCCAGCAGCCTTGCTAACAGGGGTGAAGCTTTCTTT. Its translation is CASSLANRGEAFF.

The CDR3 DNA reads TGCGCCAGCAGCCCGGGACCGGAGAACTACGAGCAGTACTTC. This encodes CASSPGPENYEQYF. The chain couples TRBV5-1 to TRBJ2-7; TRBD1 or TRBD2 may be the D gene (5 bases each). The germline gives CDR1 SGHRS, CDR2 YFSETQ. The CDR3 totals 14 residues. V lost 4 bases and J 3 bases, leaving 14 bases between the germline ends.

The chain recombines TRBV28 with TRBJ1-1; D gene unclear. V gave up 3 bases and J gave up 1 base, with 9 bases separating them. The CDR3 contains 14 residues. Looked up from germline, CDR1 is MDHEN and CDR2 is SYDVKM. CDR3 coding DNA: TGTGCCAGCAGTTTTTTAACAGCGAACACTGAAGCTTTCTTT. Its protein product is CASSFLTANTEAFF.

The table lists this clone with a count of one. The V and J genes are TRBV5-4 and TRBJ2-7; the D gene is possibly TRBD1 (8 bases). Per the germline V gene, CDR1 is SGHNT and CDR2 is YYREEE (reference sequence). This CDR3 spans 14 amino acids. V gave up 3 bases and J gave up 1 base, with 11 bases separating them. The CDR3 DNA reads as TGTGCCAGCAGCTCACAGGGGGGGTCCTACGAGCAGTACTTC. Protein: CASSSQGGSYEQYF. Combining the CDR3 with reference TRBV5-4 and TRBJ2-7 gives the whole variable domain ETGVTQSPTHLIKTRGQQVTLRCSSQSGHNTVSWYQQALGQGPQFIFQYYREEENGRGNFPPRFSGLQFPNYSSELNVNALELDDSALYLCASSSQGGSYEQYFGPGTRLTVT.

V is TRBV18 and J is TRBJ1-3, with 8 bases lining up with TRBD1. V trimming: 2 bases; J trimming: 4 bases; junction bases outside the gene matches: 1. CDR1 KGHSH and CDR2 LQKENI come from the germline V gene. This CDR3 has 14 residues. Here the CDR3 reads CASSPDRGGNTIYF. DNA of the CDR3: TGTGCCAGCTCACCAGACAGGGGCGGAAACACCATATATTTT.

The chain combines TRBV6-5 with TRBJ2-2; D not certain. Germline lookup yields CDR1 MNHEY and CDR2 SVGAGI. The CDR3 contains 16 residues. The V and J ends lost 0 bases and 8 bases respectively, with 16 bases between them. CDR3: CASSYSRARLGGELFF. CDR3 DNA sequence: TGTGCCAGCAGTTACTCCCGGGCTCGTTTAGGTGGGGAGCTGTTTTTT.